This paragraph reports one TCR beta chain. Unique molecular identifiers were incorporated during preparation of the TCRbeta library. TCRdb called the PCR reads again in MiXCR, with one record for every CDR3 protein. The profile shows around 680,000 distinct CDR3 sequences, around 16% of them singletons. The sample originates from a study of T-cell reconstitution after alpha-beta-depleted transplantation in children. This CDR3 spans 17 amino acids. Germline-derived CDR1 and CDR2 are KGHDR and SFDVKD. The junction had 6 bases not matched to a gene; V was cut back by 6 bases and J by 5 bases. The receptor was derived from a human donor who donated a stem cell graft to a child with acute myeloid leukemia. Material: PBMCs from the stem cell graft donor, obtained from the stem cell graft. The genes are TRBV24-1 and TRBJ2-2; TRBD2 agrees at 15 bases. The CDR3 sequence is CATSPGTSGGLTGELFF. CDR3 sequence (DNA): TGTGCCACCAGTCCCGGGACTAGCGGGGGGCTTACCGGGGAGCTGTTTTTT.